This T cell receptor beta chain was identified in a study of identical twins. After template switching added a universal primer site, the resulting cDNA carried unique molecular identifiers. In TCRdb, the 5' RACE reads were re-called with MiXCR into one record per CDR3 protein. In the table there are 600,000 to 700,000 distinct CDR3 sequences, 20% to 25% of which are singletons. Trimming cost V 5 bases and J 2 bases; bases outside gene matches: 6. CDR1 is DFQATT, CDR2 SNEGSKA, per germline (reference sequence). This CDR3 has 16 amino acids. This sample was also put to use in a study of T cells expressing NK-cell markers. As reported in that work: Sequencing of TCR beta repertoires drew on sorted CD3+CD56+NKG2C+, CD3+CD56+NKG2C- and CD3+CD56-NKG2C+ T cells.

Material: PBMCs. This chain joins TRBV20-1 and TRBJ2-4; 13 bases are shared with TRBD2. The clonotype comes from a young woman in good health. The DNA for the CDR3 is TGCAGTGCTTCCCGACTAGCGGGGGGTTCCAAAAACATTCAGTACTTC. It translates to CSASRLAGGSKNIQYF.